The T cell receptor (beta chain) under discussion was sequenced for a study of CD8+ T cells in alopecia areata (dated by TCRdb to 2017 to 2018). About the study as a whole: The treated patients took part in an open-label pilot trial in which moderate-to-severe alopecia areata was treated with oral tofacitinib at 5 to 10 mg twice daily. Patients stayed on tofacitinib for 6 to 18 months and then had 6 months of follow-up off drug so that delayed response and recurrence could be assessed. For the treated patients, the SALT score, which quantifies what percentage of scalp surface area is affected, served as the measure of disease severity. High-throughput TCRbeta sequencing was used to examine T cell clonal expansion in alopecia areata in both the C3H/HeJ mouse model and human patients. In humans, TCRbeta sequencing was performed on scalp tissue and on sorted CD4+ and CD8+ peripheral blood T cells from healthy controls and from patients with patchy or totalis/universalis alopecia areata. Biopsies were taken from tofacitinib-treated patients at baseline and at 4 and 24 weeks of treatment, and a later scalp biopsy was taken in several of the tofacitinib-treated patients. Scalp clonality was compared across normal scalp (n=4), patchy alopecia areata scalp (n=8), and alopecia totalis/universalis scalp (n=8). RNA came from the PAXgene miRNA kit for fixed scalp, the miRNeasy kit for PBMCs, and the RNeasy kit for mouse skin. Amplification of TCRbeta CDR3 regions was done by immunoSEQ multiplex PCR using 35 Vbeta forward primers and 13 Jbeta reverse primers.

Libraries were prepared through the immunoSEQ multiplex PCR assay. To provide template for TCR sequencing, every sample had RNA extracted and reverse transcribed into cDNA. SuperScript III was used to make first-strand cDNA, primed with a 2:1 mix of oligo-dT and random hexamers. A synthetic immune receptor repertoire was used to gauge amplification bias, and whatever bias remained was removed computationally. The original methods were these. Raw reads were preprocessed to remove errors, and CDR3 was defined by IMGT conventions from the conserved cysteine to phenylalanine. To get clonality, Shannon entropy was normalized by log2 of the number of productive unique TCRs and the result was subtracted from 1. Whether each scalp clone was CD4 or CD8 was inferred by checking scalp TCRbeta sequences against the CD4 and CD8 repertoires from sorted blood. TCRdb obtained this table from immuneACCESS and retained in-frame rearrangements with V and J assigned. These tables miss some clones; where compared with another copy, unresolved V genes account for less than half of the shortfall, and the remainder is unexplained. V and J calls plus clone size are reproduced from that table; the DNA served to infer D and trimming. Recorded for this sample are 150,000 to 200,000 clones; 58% of them occurred a single time. Together, the top ten hold approximately 16% of the sample.

According to the study, the label for this sample's treatment or condition signals: oral pan-JAK inhibitor, 5-10 mg twice daily. Peripheral blood and lesional scalp punch biopsies were obtained from patients with alopecia areata. PBMCs were isolated by density centrifugation and stained for CD3, CD4 and CD8, after which CD4+ and CD8+ T cells were sorted on a FACSAria. V is reduced by 5 bases and J by 2 bases, leaving a spacing of 9 bases between them. Taken from the germline V gene (reference sequence), the CDR1 and CDR2 loops are SEHNR and FQNEAQ. CDR3 length: 13 amino acids, cysteine to phenylalanine. Solely the CDR3 DNA is kept, with 39 bases framed from the first base. Study-wide findings and limitations: Unlike mouse skin, where gammadelta T cells dominate, normal human skin contains resident alphabeta T cells that get sequenced too, which complicates analysis of the scalp TCR repertoire. During tofacitinib treatment, many expanded lesional clones remained in scalp and blood, and this persistence may partly explain relapse after treatment is stopped. Higher clonality and more expanded CD8+ clones were observed in lesional scalp than in normal scalp, particularly in alopecia totalis/universalis, a finding suggestive of antigenic drive. Scalp clonality and the number of expanded CD8+ clones among the top 100 scalp clones were significantly decreased by tofacitinib. TCR sequences shared between patients were less clear than in mice, possibly partly because of HLA diversity in the patient population. Because the treated cohort was small and included a single nonresponder, larger studies are needed to assess links between baseline CD8+ expansion and response.

Remarks on this clone: The specificity of this receptor is unknown. No per-base quality is available; no much larger clone lies one base away.

This TCR was sampled from a human donor with alopecia areata. Sequences were derived from CD4+ T cells sorted from blood, sampled at approximately week 60, from a patient treated with tofacitinib. The V gene is TRBV7-9 and the J gene is TRBJ2-5, and the D gene may be TRBD1, 5 bases matching. The CDR3 amino acid sequence is: CASSTTDQETQYF. The nucleotides read TGTGCCAGCAGCACGACAGATCAAGAGACCCAGTACTTC.